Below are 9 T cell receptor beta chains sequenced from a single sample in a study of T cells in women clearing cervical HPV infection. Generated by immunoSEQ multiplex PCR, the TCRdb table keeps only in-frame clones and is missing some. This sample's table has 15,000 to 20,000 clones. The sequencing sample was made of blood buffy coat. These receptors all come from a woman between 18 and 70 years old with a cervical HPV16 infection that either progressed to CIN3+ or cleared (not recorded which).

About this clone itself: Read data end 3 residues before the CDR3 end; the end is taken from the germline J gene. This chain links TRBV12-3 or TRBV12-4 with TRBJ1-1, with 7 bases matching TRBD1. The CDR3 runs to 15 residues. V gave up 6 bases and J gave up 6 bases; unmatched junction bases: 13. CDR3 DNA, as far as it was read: TGTGCCAGCAGAGAAGAGGGGGCTCGATGGGCTGAA. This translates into CASREEGARWAE. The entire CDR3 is CASREEGARWAEAFF.

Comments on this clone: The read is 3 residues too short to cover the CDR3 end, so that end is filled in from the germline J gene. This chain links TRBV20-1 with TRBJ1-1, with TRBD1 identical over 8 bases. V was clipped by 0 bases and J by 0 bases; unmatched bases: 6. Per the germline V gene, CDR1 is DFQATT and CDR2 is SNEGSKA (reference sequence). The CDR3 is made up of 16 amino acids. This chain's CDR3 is CSARDPGQGMNTEAFF. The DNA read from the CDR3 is TGCAGTGCTAGAGATCCAGGACAGGGAATGAACACTGAA.

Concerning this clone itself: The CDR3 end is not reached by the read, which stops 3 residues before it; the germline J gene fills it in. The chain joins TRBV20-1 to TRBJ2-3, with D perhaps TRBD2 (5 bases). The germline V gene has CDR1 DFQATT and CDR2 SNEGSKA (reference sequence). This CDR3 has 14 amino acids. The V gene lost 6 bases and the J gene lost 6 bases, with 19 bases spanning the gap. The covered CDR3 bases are TGCAGTGCCAAACCCGGTCACGGGGTGGATACG. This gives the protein CSAKPGHGVDT. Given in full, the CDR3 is CSAKPGHGVDTQYF.

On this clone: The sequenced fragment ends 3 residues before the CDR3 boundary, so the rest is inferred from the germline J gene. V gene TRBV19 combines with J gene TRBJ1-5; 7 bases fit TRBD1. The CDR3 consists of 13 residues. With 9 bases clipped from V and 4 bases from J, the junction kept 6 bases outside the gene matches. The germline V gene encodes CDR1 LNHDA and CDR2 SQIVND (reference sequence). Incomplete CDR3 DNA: TGTGCCAGCGGGACAGTCGGAAATCAGCCC. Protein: CASGTVGNQP. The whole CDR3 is CASGTVGNQPQHF.

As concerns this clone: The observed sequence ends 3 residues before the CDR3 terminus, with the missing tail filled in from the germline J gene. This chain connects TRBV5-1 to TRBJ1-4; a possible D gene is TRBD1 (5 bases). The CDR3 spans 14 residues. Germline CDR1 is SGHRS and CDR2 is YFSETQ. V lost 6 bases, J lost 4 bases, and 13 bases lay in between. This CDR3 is CASKGSGDNEKLFF. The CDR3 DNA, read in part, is TGCGCCAGCAAAGGTTCGGGGGATAATGAAAAA. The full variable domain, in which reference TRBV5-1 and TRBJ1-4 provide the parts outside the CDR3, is KAGVTQTPRYLIKTRGQQVTLSCSPISGHRSVSWYQQTPGQGLQFLFEYFSETQRNKGNFPGRFSGRQFSNSRSEMNVSTLELGDSALYLCASKGSGDNEKLFFGSGTQLSVL.

The CDR3 protein is CASRVRQINTEAFF. The sequenced CDR3 bases are TGTGCCAGCAGGGTAAGACAGATAAACACTGAA. V is TRBV12-3 or TRBV12-4 and J is TRBJ1-1; D might be TRBD1 (5 bases). The read stops 3 residues short of the end of the CDR3; the missing end is completed from the germline J gene. This CDR3 has 14 amino acids. V shed 6 bases and J shed 2 bases, with 13 bases lying between them.

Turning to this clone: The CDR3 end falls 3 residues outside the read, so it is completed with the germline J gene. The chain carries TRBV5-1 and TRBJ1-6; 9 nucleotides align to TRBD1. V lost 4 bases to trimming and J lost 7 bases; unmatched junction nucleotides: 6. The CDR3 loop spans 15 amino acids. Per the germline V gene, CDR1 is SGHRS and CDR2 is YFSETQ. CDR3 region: CASSPWTGENSPLHF. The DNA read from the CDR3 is TGCGCCAGCAGCCCCTGGACAGGGGAGAATTCACCC.

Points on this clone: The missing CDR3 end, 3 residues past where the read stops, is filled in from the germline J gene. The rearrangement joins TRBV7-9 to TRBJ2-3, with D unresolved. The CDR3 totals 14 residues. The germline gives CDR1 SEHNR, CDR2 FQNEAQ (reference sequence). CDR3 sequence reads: CASSSQRYQETQYF. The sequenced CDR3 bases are TGTGCCAGCAGCTCACAGAGGTACCAAGAGACG.

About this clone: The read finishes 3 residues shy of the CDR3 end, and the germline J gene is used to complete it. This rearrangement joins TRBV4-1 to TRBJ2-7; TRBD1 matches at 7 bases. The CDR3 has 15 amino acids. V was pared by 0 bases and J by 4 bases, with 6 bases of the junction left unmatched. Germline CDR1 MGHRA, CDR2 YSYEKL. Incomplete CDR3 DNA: TGCGCCAGCAGCCAAGAAGGGACAGCCCTTTACGAG. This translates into CASSQEGTALYE. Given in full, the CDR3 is CASSQEGTALYEQYF.